The rows below give T cell receptor beta chains drawn from one sample of a study of T cell responses to AZD1222 COVID-19 vaccine. Clones were read by immunoSEQ multiplex PCR, and TCRdb kept only the in-frame ones, dropping some. The sample records more than 150,000 clones, 85% to 95% being singletons. The material sequenced was peripheral blood, taken on day 0 of AZD1222 vaccination. The source of these receptors is an adult in good health. CDR3s include the opening cysteine and the closing phenylalanine or tryptophan. Each record gives: clone size, J gene, D gene, V gene, CDR3 protein, CDR3 DNA. A D gene is named only where the DNA matches it firmly. Clone size, where shown, is once, few, many, or a class for clones that have expanded.

>NA|TRBJ2-1|TRBD2|TRBV9
CASSVGGLATGNEQFF
TGTGCCAGCAGCGTAGGGGGACTAGCGACGGGGAATGAGCAGTTCTTC
>NA|TRBJ2-2|NA|TRBV4-3
CASSQEGSPNTGELFF
TGCGCCAGCAGCCAAGAGGGCAGTCCGAACACCGGGGAGCTGTTTTTT
>NA|TRBJ2-1|NA|TRBV4-1
CASSPLGNEQFF
TGCGCCAGCAGCCCCCTCGGCAATGAGCAGTTCTTC
>NA|TRBJ2-1|TRBD2|TRBV19
CASSAGTSGGSSYNEQFF
TGTGCCAGTAGTGCGGGGACTAGCGGGGGCAGCTCCTACAATGAGCAGTTCTTC
>NA|TRBJ2-1|NA|TRBV6-5
CATISGLWDEQFF
TGTGCCACCATCTCGGGCCTTTGGGATGAGCAGTTCTTC
>NA|TRBJ1-2|NA|TRBV20-1
CSAWKGTFCTF
TGCAGTGCTTGGAAAGGGACTTTTTGCACCTTC
>NA|TRBJ2-1|TRBD2|TRBV27
CASRSSGGGWDEQFF
TGTGCCAGCAGGTCTAGCGGGGGGGGCTGGGATGAGCAGTTCTTC
>NA|TRBJ2-5|TRBD1|TRBV11-1
CASSLGQSIETQYF
TGTGCCAGCAGCCTGGGACAGTCTATAGAGACCCAGTACTTC
>few|TRBJ1-1|NA|TRBV5-4
CASSLEQGGTEAFF
TGTGCCAGCAGCTTGGAACAGGGCGGGACTGAAGCTTTCTTT
>NA|TRBJ1-4|NA|TRBV6-1
CASSEAGRGEKLFF
TGTGCCAGCAGTGAAGCAGGGAGGGGAGAAAAACTGTTTTTT